A selection of T cell receptor beta chains follows, all from one sample in a study of blood T cell repertoires in COVID-19. Clones were sequenced by immunoSEQ multiplex PCR, and TCRdb holds only the in-frame ones, with some missing. The data contain about 270,000 clones, around 86% of them seen just once; the ten biggest clones take up about 8.6%. The sequencing sample was made of peripheral blood. These receptors all stem from a man aged 35 to 55 with active or convalescent COVID-19. Both conserved end residues are part of each CDR3. The D gene is left open where the match is weak. Size values are once, few and many counts, or a class for expanded clones, and some rows have none.

clone_size: -; j_call: TRBJ1-2; cdr3_length: 13; d_call: -; v_call: TRBV9; cdr3_nt: TGTGCCAGCAGCGCAGGACTACTCAATGGCTACACCTTC; cdr3_aa: CASSAGLLNGYTF
clone_size: -; j_call: TRBJ1-4; cdr3_length: 16; d_call: -; v_call: TRBV30; cdr3_nt: TGTGCCTGGAGTGCTCAGGCGGGGGTGGCTAATGAAAAACTGTTTTTT; cdr3_aa: CAWSAQAGVANEKLFF
clone_size: -; j_call: TRBJ2-1; cdr3_length: 15; d_call: -; v_call: TRBV4-1; cdr3_nt: TGCGCCAGCAGCCAAGGCCCTAATACAGGTTTCGAGCAGTTCTTC; cdr3_aa: CASSQGPNTGFEQFF
clone_size: -; j_call: TRBJ1-2; cdr3_length: 13; d_call: -; v_call: TRBV10-3; cdr3_nt: TGTGCCATCAGGTTCGCGGTGGCCCAAGGCTACACCTTC; cdr3_aa: CAIRFAVAQGYTF
clone_size: -; j_call: TRBJ2-3; cdr3_length: 13; d_call: -; v_call: TRBV5-4; cdr3_nt: TGTGCCAGCAGCTCCCAGGACACAGATACGCAGTATTTT; cdr3_aa: CASSSQDTDTQYF
clone_size: -; j_call: TRBJ1-1; cdr3_length: 13; d_call: TRBD1; v_call: TRBV30; cdr3_nt: TGTGCCTGGAGTGCGGGACAGACCCGAGGAGCTTTCTTT; cdr3_aa: CAWSAGQTRGAFF
clone_size: -; j_call: TRBJ2-3; cdr3_length: 14; d_call: -; v_call: TRBV4-1; cdr3_nt: TGCGCCAGCAGCCGTGCGGAAATCACAGATACGCAGTATTTT; cdr3_aa: CASSRAEITDTQYF
clone_size: -; j_call: TRBJ1-5; cdr3_length: 14; d_call: -; v_call: TRBV2; cdr3_nt: TGTGCCAGCACCGAGACAGATAGCAATCAGCCCCAGCATTTT; cdr3_aa: CASTETDSNQPQHF
clone_size: -; j_call: TRBJ2-1; cdr3_length: 14; d_call: -; v_call: TRBV4-1; cdr3_nt: TGCGCCAGCAGCTCCCCGGGCCTCGGGGGTGAGCAGTTCTTC; cdr3_aa: CASSSPGLGGEQFF
clone_size: once; j_call: TRBJ1-5; cdr3_length: 15; d_call: -; v_call: TRBV11-2; cdr3_nt: TGTGCCAGCAGCTTAAGTCCCAATGGCGGTCAGCCCCAGCATTTT; cdr3_aa: CASSLSPNGGQPQHF
clone_size: -; j_call: TRBJ1-6; cdr3_length: 16; d_call: TRBD1; v_call: TRBV10-2; cdr3_nt: TGCGCCAGCAGTGAAGGCGGCGGGACAGTCGCATCACCCCTCCACTTT; cdr3_aa: CASSEGGGTVASPLHF
clone_size: -; j_call: TRBJ2-3; cdr3_length: 13; d_call: -; v_call: TRBV9; cdr3_nt: TGTGCCAGCGGGGGGTCGAACACAGATACGCAGTATTTT; cdr3_aa: CASGGSNTDTQYF
clone_size: -; j_call: TRBJ2-7; cdr3_length: 16; d_call: TRBD1; v_call: TRBV3-1/TRBV3-2; cdr3_nt: TGTGCCAGCAGCCCAAAAGACAGGGGTACCCCTCACGAGCAGTACTTC; cdr3_aa: CASSPKDRGTPHEQYF
clone_size: -; j_call: TRBJ1-2; cdr3_length: 14; d_call: -; v_call: TRBV7-9; cdr3_nt: TGTGCCAGCAGCTTAGGTAGCAGGGGCTATGGCTACACCTTC; cdr3_aa: CASSLGSRGYGYTF
clone_size: -; j_call: TRBJ2-1; cdr3_length: 12; d_call: -; v_call: TRBV14; cdr3_nt: TGTGCCAGCAACCAAGGAGTCGTGGTGCAGTTCTTC; cdr3_aa: CASNQGVVVQFF
clone_size: -; j_call: TRBJ2-5; cdr3_length: 13; d_call: -; v_call: TRBV30; cdr3_nt: TGTGCCTGCAAGCTCGGGAGCCAAGAGACCCAGTACTTC; cdr3_aa: CACKLGSQETQYF
clone_size: -; j_call: TRBJ2-1; cdr3_length: 12; d_call: -; v_call: TRBV10-3; cdr3_nt: TGTGCCATCAGGGGGGGTTACAATGAGCAGTTCTTC; cdr3_aa: CAIRGGYNEQFF
clone_size: -; j_call: TRBJ1-5; cdr3_length: 14; d_call: -; v_call: TRBV30; cdr3_nt: TGTGCCTGGAGTGTAAGGCAGGGTCATCAGCCCCAGCATTTT; cdr3_aa: CAWSVRQGHQPQHF
clone_size: -; j_call: TRBJ2-2; cdr3_length: 16; d_call: -; v_call: TRBV6-5; cdr3_nt: TGTGCCAGCAGTTCAGCGGCCCCAGCGAACACCGGGGAGCTGTTTTTT; cdr3_aa: CASSSAAPANTGELFF
clone_size: -; j_call: TRBJ2-2; cdr3_length: 18; d_call: -; v_call: TRBV9; cdr3_nt: TGTGCCAGCAGCGTAGGGCAGTCGGCAGGGGCTATCACCGGGGAGCTGTTTTTT; cdr3_aa: CASSVGQSAGAITGELFF
clone_size: few; j_call: TRBJ1-5; cdr3_length: 14; d_call: -; v_call: TRBV6-5; cdr3_nt: TGTGCCAGCAGTTACTCCGAGGAATGGCAGCCCCAGCATTTT; cdr3_aa: CASSYSEEWQPQHF
clone_size: few; j_call: TRBJ2-2; cdr3_length: 18; d_call: TRBD1; v_call: TRBV2; cdr3_nt: TGTGCCAGCAGTGAAGCCGGGACAGGGGCCCTGAACACCGGGGAGCTGTTTTTT; cdr3_aa: CASSEAGTGALNTGELFF
clone_size: -; j_call: TRBJ1-1; cdr3_length: 12; d_call: TRBD1; v_call: TRBV2; cdr3_nt: TGTGCCAGCAGTTACAGGGGAACTGAAGCTTTCTTT; cdr3_aa: CASSYRGTEAFF
clone_size: -; j_call: TRBJ1-2; cdr3_length: 15; d_call: -; v_call: TRBV28; cdr3_nt: TGTGCCAGCAGTTTGGCGGGGGGCGAGAACTATGGCTACACCTTC; cdr3_aa: CASSLAGGENYGYTF
clone_size: -; j_call: TRBJ2-3; cdr3_length: 16; d_call: -; v_call: TRBV4-1; cdr3_nt: TGCGCCAGCAGCCAAGTCAACTTAGCGGTCACAGATACGCAGTATTTT; cdr3_aa: CASSQVNLAVTDTQYF
clone_size: -; j_call: TRBJ2-1; cdr3_length: 17; d_call: TRBD2; v_call: TRBV10-3; cdr3_nt: TGTGCCATCGCCGGGACTAGCGGGGGGAGGTCCTACAATGAGCAGTTCTTC; cdr3_aa: CAIAGTSGGRSYNEQFF
clone_size: -; j_call: TRBJ2-2; cdr3_length: 16; d_call: TRBD1; v_call: TRBV7-2; cdr3_nt: TGTGCCAGCAGCTTCGCAGGGGGCGAAAGGGGCGGGGAGCTGTTTTTT; cdr3_aa: CASSFAGGERGGELFF
clone_size: once; j_call: TRBJ2-3; cdr3_length: 10; d_call: -; v_call: TRBV27; cdr3_nt: TGTGCCAGCATACAAGATACGCAGTATTTT; cdr3_aa: CASIQDTQYF
clone_size: -; j_call: TRBJ2-2; cdr3_length: 15; d_call: TRBD1; v_call: TRBV5-1; cdr3_nt: TGCGCCAGCAGCTTCCGGACAGGGGACACCGGGGAGCTGTTTTTT; cdr3_aa: CASSFRTGDTGELFF
clone_size: -; j_call: TRBJ2-3; cdr3_length: 15; d_call: TRBD1; v_call: TRBV5-5; cdr3_nt: TGTGCCAGCAGCTCAGGACAGGGAAGAACAGATACGCAGTATTTT; cdr3_aa: CASSSGQGRTDTQYF
clone_size: -; j_call: TRBJ2-2; cdr3_length: 14; d_call: -; v_call: TRBV9; cdr3_nt: TGTGCCAGCAGCGTCAACAGGGAGACCGGGGAGCTGTTTTTT; cdr3_aa: CASSVNRETGELFF
clone_size: -; j_call: TRBJ2-7; cdr3_length: 14; d_call: TRBD1; v_call: TRBV3-1/TRBV3-2; cdr3_nt: TGTGCCAGCAATACCAGGGGGCCATCCTACGAGCAGTACTTC; cdr3_aa: CASNTRGPSYEQYF
clone_size: -; j_call: TRBJ2-2; cdr3_length: 14; d_call: -; v_call: TRBV27; cdr3_nt: TGTGCCAGCAGTTTAGAGCGCTACACCGGGGAGCTGTTTTTT; cdr3_aa: CASSLERYTGELFF
clone_size: once; j_call: TRBJ2-1; cdr3_length: 13; d_call: -; v_call: TRBV7-9; cdr3_nt: TGTGCCAGCAGCCCCGGACACTACAATGAGCAGTTCTTC; cdr3_aa: CASSPGHYNEQFF
clone_size: -; j_call: TRBJ2-1; cdr3_length: 15; d_call: TRBD1; v_call: TRBV7-3; cdr3_nt: TGTGCCAGCAGCCCCCAGGGGGCCACCTACAATGAGCAGTTCTTC; cdr3_aa: CASSPQGATYNEQFF
clone_size: -; j_call: TRBJ2-3; cdr3_length: 15; d_call: -; v_call: TRBV27; cdr3_nt: TGTGCCAGCACCCGAACAGGGCCGGGCTCAGATACGCAGTATTTT; cdr3_aa: CASTRTGPGSDTQYF
clone_size: once; j_call: TRBJ2-5; cdr3_length: 16; d_call: TRBD1; v_call: TRBV18; cdr3_nt: TGTGCCAGCTCACCAAGCAGTACAGGGGGCGCGGGGACCCAGTACTTC; cdr3_aa: CASSPSSTGGAGTQYF
clone_size: -; j_call: TRBJ1-6; cdr3_length: 15; d_call: TRBD1; v_call: TRBV28; cdr3_nt: TGTGCCAGCAGTGAGACAGGGGGATATGATTCACCCCTCCACTTT; cdr3_aa: CASSETGGYDSPLHF
clone_size: -; j_call: TRBJ2-2; cdr3_length: 13; d_call: -; v_call: TRBV5-4; cdr3_nt: TGTGCCAGCAGCCCGAGTAACACCGGGGAGCTGTTTTTT; cdr3_aa: CASSPSNTGELFF
clone_size: few; j_call: TRBJ1-1; cdr3_length: 13; d_call: -; v_call: TRBV24-1; cdr3_nt: TGTGCCACCAGAGTGGCTGTGAACACTGAAGCTTTCTTT; cdr3_aa: CATRVAVNTEAFF
clone_size: -; j_call: TRBJ2-7; cdr3_length: 16; d_call: -; v_call: TRBV9; cdr3_nt: TGTGCCAGCAGCTCGGGAACGGTGGCTAGCTCCTACGAGCAGTACTTC; cdr3_aa: CASSSGTVASSYEQYF
clone_size: -; j_call: TRBJ2-3; cdr3_length: 15; d_call: TRBD2; v_call: TRBV19; cdr3_nt: TGTGCCAGTAGTACTCGGGCGGGGGGCCCAGATACGCAGTATTTT; cdr3_aa: CASSTRAGGPDTQYF
clone_size: -; j_call: TRBJ2-3; cdr3_length: 17; d_call: -; v_call: TRBV15; cdr3_nt: TGTGCCACCAATGAGGGTAGTTTTGGGCCTAGCACAGATACGCAGTATTTT; cdr3_aa: CATNEGSFGPSTDTQYF
clone_size: once; j_call: TRBJ1-1; cdr3_length: 14; d_call: -; v_call: TRBV7-9; cdr3_nt: TGTGCCAGCAGCTTAGCGTTAGATGGCACTGAAGCTTTCTTT; cdr3_aa: CASSLALDGTEAFF
clone_size: -; j_call: TRBJ1-6; cdr3_length: 15; d_call: -; v_call: TRBV9; cdr3_nt: TGTGCCAGCAGCCTTACAGGGAATAATAATTCACCCCTCCACTTT; cdr3_aa: CASSLTGNNNSPLHF
clone_size: once; j_call: TRBJ2-3; cdr3_length: 15; d_call: TRBD2; v_call: TRBV11-3; cdr3_nt: TGTGCCAGCAGCTTTACTAGCGCGGCGACAGATACGCAGTATTTT; cdr3_aa: CASSFTSAATDTQYF
clone_size: -; j_call: TRBJ1-4; cdr3_length: 16; d_call: -; v_call: TRBV6-1; cdr3_nt: TGTGCCAGCAGTGAACCAGGGGATGAAACTAATGAAAAACTGTTTTTT; cdr3_aa: CASSEPGDETNEKLFF
clone_size: -; j_call: TRBJ2-4; cdr3_length: 14; d_call: TRBD1; v_call: TRBV28; cdr3_nt: TGTGCCAGCAGGATACCGGGACAGGGGGACATTCAGTACTTC; cdr3_aa: CASRIPGQGDIQYF